These 18 T cell receptor beta chains were sequenced from one sample in a study of T-cell memory formation after mild COVID-19. TCRdb recomputed calls from the 5' RACE reads with MiXCR, one row per CDR3 protein. The sample has some 150,000 distinct CDR3 sequences, around 27% seen once; the top ten hold roughly 24%. The source material was PBMCs or a T cell subset sorted from them (not recorded which). The source of these receptors is an adult woman who had mild COVID-19 (a few samples of this study predate the infection). Cell type and time point are not known.

This clonotype was seen only a few times. The chain joins TRBV6-2 or TRBV6-3 to TRBJ2-7, with 13 bases fitting TRBD2. Trimming cost V 5 bases and J 0 bases; bases outside gene matches: 4. The CDR3 sequence is 16 residues long. The germline V gene has CDR1 MNHEY and CDR2 SVGEGT. The CDR3 here is CASSRGTSGVSYEQYF. The CDR3 nucleotides are TGTGCCAGCAGTCGTGGGACTAGCGGGGTCTCCTACGAGCAGTACTTC.

In this sample, this clonotype turned up a few times. J is TRBJ1-2 and V is TRBV7-9; D gene ambiguous. The V end was cut by 3 bases, the J end by 7 bases, with 6 bases between. There are 11 residues in the CDR3. CDR1 SEHNR and CDR2 FQNEAQ come from the germline V gene (reference sequence). This CDR3 reads CASSFGSGYTF. The CDR3, as DNA: TGTGCCAGCAGCTTCGGTAGTGGCTACACCTTC.

This clonotype has just a few counts. The genes are TRBV3-1 and TRBJ2-7; D might be TRBD1 (7 bases). The CDR3 runs to 14 residues. CDR1 LGHDT and CDR2 YNNKEL come from the germline V gene (reference sequence). V lost 4 bases and J lost 0, with 10 bases in between. CDR3 DNA: TGTGCCAGCAGCCGGGGGGACAGCTCCTACGAGCAGTACTTC. The encoded protein is CASSRGDSSYEQYF.

This clonotype was counted only a few times. The chain recombines TRBV4-1 with TRBJ2-3, with TRBD2 as a possible D gene (6 bases). The V and J ends lost 1 base and 6 bases respectively, with 11 bases between them. Germline V gene lookup returns CDR1 MGHRA and CDR2 YSYEKL. The CDR3 covers 14 residues. The chain's CDR3 is CASSQVLAGDTQYF. CDR3 DNA: TGCGCCAGCAGCCAAGTTCTCGCGGGGGATACGCAGTATTTT.

This clonotype has a handful of counts. The chain recombines TRBV7-9 with TRBJ2-3, with 10 nucleotides matching TRBD2. The CDR3 loop spans 15 amino acids. V was clipped by 5 bases and J by 0 bases; unmatched bases: 2. Germline V lookup: CDR1 SEHNR, CDR2 FQNEAQ (reference sequence). CDR3 residues: CASSRGLASTDTQYF. CDR3 sequence (DNA): TGTGCCAGCAGCCGGGGACTAGCGAGCACAGATACGCAGTATTTT.

V gene TRBV24-1 combines with J gene TRBJ2-5, with a tentative D call TRBD1 (5 bases). The V gene lost 3 bases and the J gene lost 6 bases, with 13 bases spanning the gap. Germline V lookup: CDR1 KGHDR, CDR2 SFDVKD. There are 14 residues in the CDR3. This chain's CDR3 is CATSDQDKGKTQYF. The CDR3 coding sequence is TGTGCCACCAGTGATCAGGACAAAGGAAAGACCCAGTACTTC.

J is TRBJ1-1 and V is TRBV6-5, with 9 bases fitting TRBD1. The germline CDR1 and CDR2 sequences are MNHEY and SVGAGI. CDR3 size: 15 residues. V dropped 5 bases and J dropped 5; count of bases not matched to a gene: 9. The CDR3 loop is CASSVTGGMGTEAFF. The CDR3 nucleotides read TGTGCCAGCAGTGTGACAGGGGGGATGGGGACTGAAGCTTTCTTT.

This clonotype has just a few counts. The J gene is TRBJ2-5, the V gene TRBV6-5, with D perhaps matching TRBD2 (6 bases). Trimming took 4 bases from V and 1 from J, leaving 13 bases between them. Germline CDR1 reads MNHEY; CDR2 reads SVGAGI. This CDR3 is built from 15 residues. CDR3 DNA: TGTGCCAGCAGTTCGGCTAGCGTATTCCAAGAGACCCAGTACTTC. Encoded protein: CASSSASVFQETQYF.

The CDR3 DNA sequence: TGTGCCAGCAGCGTTAGAGGGGGGCCCGGTCAGCCCCAGCATTTT. It encodes CASSVRGGPGQPQHF. V gene TRBV9 combines with J gene TRBJ1-5; D may be TRBD1 (6 bases). The CDR3 extends over 15 amino acids. CDR1 SGDLS and CDR2 YYNGEE come from the germline V gene. Trimming took off 2 bases at V and 6 bases at J, with 15 bases between the two ends. Looking up the rest from reference TRBV9 and TRBJ1-5 gives the full variable domain: DSGVTQTPKHLITATGQRVTLRCSPRSGDLSVYWYQQSLDQGLQFLIQYYNGEERAKGNILERFSAQQFPDLHSELNLSSLELGDSALYFCASSVRGGPGQPQHFGDGTRLSIL.

J is TRBJ1-1 and V is TRBV12-3 or TRBV12-4; possibly TRBD1 for D (6 bases). Trimming took off 6 bases at V and 7 bases at J, with 21 bases between the two ends. The CDR3 loop spans 15 amino acids. The CDR3 here is CASSHPPSRGSEAFF. The DNA for the CDR3 is TGTGCCAGCAGCCACCCCCCCTCAAGGGGGAGTGAAGCTTTCTTT.

This rearrangement joins TRBV5-6 to TRBJ2-7; D assignment may be TRBD1 or TRBD2 (5 bases each). V gave up 7 bases and J gave up 3 bases, with 20 bases separating them. This CDR3 spans 15 amino acids. The germline V gene encodes CDR1 SGHDT and CDR2 YYEEEE. The CDR3 reads CASGIEGRADYEQYF. DNA of the CDR3: TGTGCCAGCGGGATCGAGGGACGGGCAGACTACGAGCAGTACTTC.

The chain combines TRBV7-9 with TRBJ1-1; D ambiguous. V lost 3 bases and J lost 5, with 16 bases in between. Germline CDR1 SEHNR, CDR2 FQNEAQ (reference sequence). There are 15 residues in the CDR3. The CDR3 sequence: CASSFDYSQGTEAFF. DNA for the CDR3: TGTGCCAGCAGCTTTGACTACAGCCAAGGGACTGAAGCTTTCTTT. Filled out from reference TRBV7-9 and TRBJ1-1, the complete variable domain reads DTGVSQNPRHKITKRGQNVTFRCDPISEHNRLYWYRQTLGQGPEFLTYFQNEAQLEKSRLLSDRFSAERPKGSFSTLEIQRTEQGDSAMYLCASSFDYSQGTEAFFGQGTRLTVV.

V and J are TRBV15 and TRBJ2-1; D is uncertain. This CDR3 region has 15 residues. V was trimmed by 1 base and J by 4 bases, leaving 11 bases between them. CDR1 is LNHNV and CDR2 is YYDKDF in the germline V gene (reference sequence). Here the CDR3 reads CATSRGSGAYNEQFF. CDR3 DNA sequence: TGTGCCACCAGCAGAGGCAGTGGAGCTTACAATGAGCAGTTCTTC.

The V gene is TRBV2, the J gene TRBJ2-2, with 9 bases that match TRBD2. The V gene's germline CDR1 is SNHLY and CDR2 FYNNEI. Trimming at V came to 3 bases and at J to 8 bases, leaving 7 bases not matched to a gene. CDR3 length equals 15 residues. The CDR3 reads CASSDGGRAVGELFF. CDR3 nucleotides: TGTGCCAGCAGTGATGGCGGGAGGGCCGTGGGGGAGCTGTTTTTT.

This clonotype was recorded a few times. The chain has TRBV7-2 and TRBJ2-3; TRBD1 matches 11 bases. V lost 5 bases, J lost 4 bases, and 8 bases stayed unmatched. The germline gives CDR1 SGHTA, CDR2 FQGNSA. The CDR3 sequence is 16 residues long. CDR3 protein: CASSLRTGGISDTQYF. The CDR3, as DNA: TGTGCCAGCAGCCTGAGGACAGGGGGCATTTCAGATACGCAGTATTTT.

The chain couples TRBV20-1 to TRBJ1-1; D perhaps matches TRBD1 (6 bases). CDR1 is DFQATT, CDR2 SNEGSKA, per germline (reference sequence). CDR3 size: 14 residues. V was shortened by 1 base and J by 0 bases, with 9 bases between the two germline ends. The CDR3 DNA is TGCAGTGCTAGAGGGGGGCAGTTGAACACTGAAGCTTTCTTT. Translating it yields CSARGGQLNTEAFF.

This clonotype was detected a few times. The V and J genes are TRBV12-3 or TRBV12-4 and TRBJ2-3; 9 positions agree with TRBD1. V dropped 2 bases and J dropped 4; count of bases not matched to a gene: 7. CDR3 length equals 16 residues. Here the CDR3 reads CASSLPRDRESDTQYF. The CDR3 nucleotides are TGTGCCAGCAGTTTACCCCGGGACAGGGAGTCAGATACGCAGTATTTT.

Written as DNA, the CDR3 is TGTGCCAGCAGTGACTTCGGGGGCACAGATACGCAGTATTTT. Its protein product is CASSDFGGTDTQYF. The chain employs TRBV6-4 and TRBJ2-3; D possibly corresponds to TRBD2 (5 bases). Germline V gene lookup returns CDR1 MRHNA and CDR2 SNTAGT. This CDR3 has 14 residues. V was cut by 1 base and J by 1 base, with 6 bases left in between.